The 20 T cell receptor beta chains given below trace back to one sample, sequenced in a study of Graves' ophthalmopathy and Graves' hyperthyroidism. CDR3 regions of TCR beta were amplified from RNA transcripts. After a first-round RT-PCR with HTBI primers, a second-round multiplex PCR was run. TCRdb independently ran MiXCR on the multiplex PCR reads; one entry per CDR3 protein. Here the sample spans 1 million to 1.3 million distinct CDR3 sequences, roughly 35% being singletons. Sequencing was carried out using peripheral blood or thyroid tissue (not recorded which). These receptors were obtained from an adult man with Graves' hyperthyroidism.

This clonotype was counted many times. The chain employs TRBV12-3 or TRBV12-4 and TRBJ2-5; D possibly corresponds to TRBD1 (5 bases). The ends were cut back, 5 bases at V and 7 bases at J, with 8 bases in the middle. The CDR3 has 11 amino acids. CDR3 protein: CASSHTGTQYF. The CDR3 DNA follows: TGTGCCAGCAGTCACACAGGGACCCAGTACTTC.

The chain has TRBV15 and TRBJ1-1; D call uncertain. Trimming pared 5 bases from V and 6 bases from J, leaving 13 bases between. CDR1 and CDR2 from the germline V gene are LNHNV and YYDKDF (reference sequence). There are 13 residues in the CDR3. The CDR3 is CATSRAGLAEAFF. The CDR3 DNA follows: TGTGCCACCAGCCGCGCCGGGTTGGCTGAAGCTTTCTTT. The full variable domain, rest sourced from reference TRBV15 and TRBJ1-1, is DAMVIQNPRYQVTQFGKPVTLSCSQTLNHNVMYWYQQKSSQAPKLLFHYYDKDFNNEADTPDNFQSRRPNTSFCFLDIRSPGLGDTAMYLCATSRAGLAEAFFGQGTRLTVV.

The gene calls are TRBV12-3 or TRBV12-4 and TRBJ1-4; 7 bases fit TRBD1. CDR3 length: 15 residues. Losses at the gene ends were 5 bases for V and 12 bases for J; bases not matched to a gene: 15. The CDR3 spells CASSDYRDSRPQLFF. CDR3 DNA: TGTGCCAGCAGTGACTACAGGGACAGCCGCCCTCAACTGTTTTTT.

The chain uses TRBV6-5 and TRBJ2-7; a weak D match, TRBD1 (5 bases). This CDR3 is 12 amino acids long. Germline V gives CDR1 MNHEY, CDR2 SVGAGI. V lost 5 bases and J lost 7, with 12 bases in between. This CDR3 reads CASSDDSWEQYF. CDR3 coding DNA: TGTGCCAGCAGTGACGACAGTTGGGAGCAGTACTTC.

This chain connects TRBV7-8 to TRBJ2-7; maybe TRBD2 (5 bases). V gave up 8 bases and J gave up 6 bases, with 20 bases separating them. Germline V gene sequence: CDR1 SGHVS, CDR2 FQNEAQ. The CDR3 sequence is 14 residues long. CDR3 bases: TGTGCCAGCTCAACCTCCGGAGGTAGTCTCGAGCAGTACTTC. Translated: CASSTSGGSLEQYF.

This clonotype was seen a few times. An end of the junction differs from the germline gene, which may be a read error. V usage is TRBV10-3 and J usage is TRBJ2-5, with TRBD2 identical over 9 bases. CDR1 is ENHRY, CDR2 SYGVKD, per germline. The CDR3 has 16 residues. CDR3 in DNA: TGTGCCAGCAGCCCTGGGGCGGGAGGGCCATCAGAGGCCCAGTACTTC. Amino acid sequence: CASSPGAGGPSEAQYF.

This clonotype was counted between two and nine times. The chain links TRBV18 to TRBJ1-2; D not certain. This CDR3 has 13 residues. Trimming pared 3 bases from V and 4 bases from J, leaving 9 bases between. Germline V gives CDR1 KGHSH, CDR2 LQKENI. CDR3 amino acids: CASSPGIIYGYTF. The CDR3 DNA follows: TGTGCCAGCTCACCTGGGATCATCTATGGCTACACCTTC.

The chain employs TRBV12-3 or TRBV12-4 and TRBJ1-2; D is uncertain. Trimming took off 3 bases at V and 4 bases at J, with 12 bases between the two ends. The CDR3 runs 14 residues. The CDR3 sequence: CASSFKVGSYGYTF. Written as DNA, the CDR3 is TGTGCCAGCAGTTTTAAGGTGGGGTCCTATGGCTACACCTTC.

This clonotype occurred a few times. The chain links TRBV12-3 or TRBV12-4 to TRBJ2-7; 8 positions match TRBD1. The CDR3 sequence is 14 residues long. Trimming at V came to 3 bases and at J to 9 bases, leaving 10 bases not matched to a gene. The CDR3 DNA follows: TGTGCCAGCAGTTTCCGTAGGCAGGGGGCGACGCAGTACTTC. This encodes CASSFRRQGATQYF.

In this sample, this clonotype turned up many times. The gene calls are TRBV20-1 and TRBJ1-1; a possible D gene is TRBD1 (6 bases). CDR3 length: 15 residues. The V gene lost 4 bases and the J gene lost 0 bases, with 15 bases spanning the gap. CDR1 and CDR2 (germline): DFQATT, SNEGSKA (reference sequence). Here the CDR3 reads CSAIGTQRLNTEAFF. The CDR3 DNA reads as TGCAGTGCTATCGGGACACAACGTCTGAACACTGAAGCTTTCTTT.

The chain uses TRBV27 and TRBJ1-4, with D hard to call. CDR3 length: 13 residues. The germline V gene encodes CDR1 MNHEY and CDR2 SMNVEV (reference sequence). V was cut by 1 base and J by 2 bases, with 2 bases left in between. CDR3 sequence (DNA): TGTGCCAGCAGTTTATTGACTAATGAAAAACTGTTTTTT. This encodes CASSLLTNEKLFF.

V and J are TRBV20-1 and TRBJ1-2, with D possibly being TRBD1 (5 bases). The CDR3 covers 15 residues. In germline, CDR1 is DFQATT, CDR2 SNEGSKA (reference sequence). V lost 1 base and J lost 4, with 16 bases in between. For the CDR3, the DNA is TGCAGTGCTAGAGGGCGGGACCCCGTAGCCTATGGCTACACCTTC. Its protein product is CSARGRDPVAYGYTF.

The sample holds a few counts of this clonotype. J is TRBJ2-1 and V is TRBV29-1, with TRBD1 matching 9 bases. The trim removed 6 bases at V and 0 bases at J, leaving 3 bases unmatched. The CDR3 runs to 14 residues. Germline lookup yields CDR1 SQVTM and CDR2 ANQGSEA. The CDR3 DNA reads TGCAGCGTACTGGGACAGGGCTCCTACAATGAGCAGTTCTTC. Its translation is CSVLGQGSYNEQFF.

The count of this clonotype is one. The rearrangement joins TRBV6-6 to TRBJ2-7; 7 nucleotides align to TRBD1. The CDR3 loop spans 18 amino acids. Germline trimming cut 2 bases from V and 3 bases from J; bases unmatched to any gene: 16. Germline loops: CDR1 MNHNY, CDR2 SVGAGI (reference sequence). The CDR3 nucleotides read TGTGCCAGCAGTTACCTCCAGACCGGGACAGAAAGTTTCTACGAGCAGTACTTC. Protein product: CASSYLQTGTESFYEQYF.

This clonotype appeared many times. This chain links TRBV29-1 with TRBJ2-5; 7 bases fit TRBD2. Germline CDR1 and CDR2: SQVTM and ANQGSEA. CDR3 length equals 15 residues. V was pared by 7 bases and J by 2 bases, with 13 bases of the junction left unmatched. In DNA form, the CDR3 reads TGCAGCGCGGGGGGAGGGGACTTATCTCAAGAGACCCAGTACTTC. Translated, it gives CSAGGGDLSQETQYF. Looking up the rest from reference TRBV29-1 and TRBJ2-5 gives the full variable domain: SAVISQKPSRDICQRGTSLTIQCQVDSQVTMMFWYRQQPGQSLTLIATANQGSEATYESGFVIDKFPISRPNLTFSTLTVSNMSPEDSSIYLCSAGGGDLSQETQYFGPGTRLLVL.

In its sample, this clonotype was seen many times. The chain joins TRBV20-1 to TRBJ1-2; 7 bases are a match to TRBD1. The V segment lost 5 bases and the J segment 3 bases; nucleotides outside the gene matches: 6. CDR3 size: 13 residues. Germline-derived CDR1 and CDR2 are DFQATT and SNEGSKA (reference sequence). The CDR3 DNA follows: TGCAGTGCTGCCAAAGGGACAGACTATGGCTACACCTTC. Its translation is CSAAKGTDYGYTF.

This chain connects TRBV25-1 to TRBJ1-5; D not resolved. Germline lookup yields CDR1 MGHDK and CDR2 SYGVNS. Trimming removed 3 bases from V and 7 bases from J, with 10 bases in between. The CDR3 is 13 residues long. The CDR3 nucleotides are TGTGCCAGCAGTGATGGCAGCGGGCAGCCCCAGCATTTT. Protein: CASSDGSGQPQHF.

The DNA of the CDR3 is TGTGCCAGCAGCCCTGGGGACAGTAAAAATGAAAAACTGTTTTTT. It is translated as CASSPGDSKNEKLFF. V and J are TRBV7-2 and TRBJ1-4; 7 bases fit TRBD1. The CDR3 length is 15 residues. The V and J ends lost 5 bases and 5 bases, in that order; junction bases with no gene match: 8. The germline gives CDR1 SGHTA, CDR2 FQGNSA.

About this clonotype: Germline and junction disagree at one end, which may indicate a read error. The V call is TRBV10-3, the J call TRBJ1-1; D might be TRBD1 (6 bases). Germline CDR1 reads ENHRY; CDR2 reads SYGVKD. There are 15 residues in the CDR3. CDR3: CASSLAQGGNTEAFF. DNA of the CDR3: TGTGCCAGCAGTTTAGCACAGGGCGGAAACACTGAAGCTTTCTTT.

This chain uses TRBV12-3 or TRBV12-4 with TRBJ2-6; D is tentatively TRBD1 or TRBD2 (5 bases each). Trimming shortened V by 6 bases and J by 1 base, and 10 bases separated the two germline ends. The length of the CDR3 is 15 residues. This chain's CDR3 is CASRIGASGANVLTF. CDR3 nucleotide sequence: TGTGCCAGCAGAATCGGGGCTTCTGGGGCCAACGTCCTGACTTTC.